These T cell receptor beta chains were read from a single sample in a study of blood T cell repertoires in COVID-19. Data came from immunoSEQ multiplex PCR; TCRdb stores just in-frame clones and leaves some out. The sample holds roughly 260,000 clones, 70% to 85% seen once. The sequenced material came from peripheral blood. These receptors originate from a woman of 80 years or more with active or convalescent COVID-19. The CDR3 runs from the conserved cysteine through the conserved F or W. Each record gives: V gene, J gene, D gene, clone size, CDR3 DNA, CDR3 protein. The D gene is left open where the match is weak. The size entry is marked missing in some rows and otherwise reads once, few, many or a size class.

v_gene: TRBV5-1; j_gene: TRBJ1-1; d_gene: NA; abundance: NA; CDR3nt: TGCGCCAGCAGCCCCCTCCGGACATTGGATGAAGCTTTCTTT; CDR3aa: CASSPLRTLDEAFF
v_gene: TRBV2; j_gene: TRBJ1-5; d_gene: NA; abundance: NA; CDR3nt: TGTGCCAGCAGTGGTGAGCGCAATCAGCCCCAGCATTTT; CDR3aa: CASSGERNQPQHF
v_gene: TRBV15; j_gene: TRBJ2-7; d_gene: TRBD1; abundance: once; CDR3nt: TGTGCCACCAGCAGAGAAAGGCAGGGGGCCTACGAGCAGTACTTC; CDR3aa: CATSRERQGAYEQYF
v_gene: TRBV5-4; j_gene: TRBJ1-2; d_gene: NA; abundance: NA; CDR3nt: TGTGCCAGCAGCGTACCGGGACAAAACTATGGCTACACCTTC; CDR3aa: CASSVPGQNYGYTF
v_gene: TRBV2; j_gene: TRBJ2-7; d_gene: NA; abundance: NA; CDR3nt: TGTGCCAGCAGCCCGGTTAGCTCCTACGAGCAGTACTTC; CDR3aa: CASSPVSSYEQYF
v_gene: TRBV10-3; j_gene: TRBJ1-5; d_gene: TRBD1; abundance: NA; CDR3nt: TGTGCCATTTCGGACAGGGGCGGGCAGCCCCAGCATTTT; CDR3aa: CAISDRGGQPQHF
v_gene: TRBV30; j_gene: TRBJ1-1; d_gene: TRBD1; abundance: few; CDR3nt: TGTGCCTGCGGGACAGGCTATTTCACTGAAGCTTTCTTT; CDR3aa: CACGTGYFTEAFF
v_gene: TRBV5-6; j_gene: TRBJ1-2; d_gene: TRBD1; abundance: NA; CDR3nt: TGTGCCAGCTGTTGGGGACAGGAAGCTAACTATGGCTACACCTTC; CDR3aa: CASCWGQEANYGYTF
v_gene: TRBV2; j_gene: TRBJ2-1; d_gene: TRBD2; abundance: NA; CDR3nt: TGTGCCAGCACCCAGGGACTAGAGGATTACAATGAGCAGTTCTTC; CDR3aa: CASTQGLEDYNEQFF
v_gene: TRBV30; j_gene: TRBJ1-3; d_gene: NA; abundance: NA; CDR3nt: TGTGCCTGGAACTGGGGGCACTCTGGAAACACCATATATTTT; CDR3aa: CAWNWGHSGNTIYF
v_gene: TRBV18; j_gene: TRBJ1-1; d_gene: NA; abundance: NA; CDR3nt: TGTGCCAGCTCACTACTTATCACCCATGAAGCTTTCTTT; CDR3aa: CASSLLITHEAFF
v_gene: TRBV6-6; j_gene: TRBJ2-7; d_gene: NA; abundance: NA; CDR3nt: TGTGCCAGCAGTTACTCATCGACAGGCGTATCCTACGAGCAGTACTTC; CDR3aa: CASSYSSTGVSYEQYF
v_gene: TRBV3-1/TRBV3-2; j_gene: TRBJ2-1; d_gene: NA; abundance: once; CDR3nt: TGTGCCAGCAGCCAAGCGGGAGTTGGTGGTGAGCAGTTCTTC; CDR3aa: CASSQAGVGGEQFF
v_gene: TRBV24-1; j_gene: TRBJ2-1; d_gene: TRBD1; abundance: once; CDR3nt: TGTGCCACCAGTGACTCCCCGGGACAGTCGACCGTTTCGAGCTCCTACAATGAGCAGTTCTTC; CDR3aa: CATSDSPGQSTVSSSYNEQFF
v_gene: TRBV6-6; j_gene: TRBJ2-7; d_gene: NA; abundance: NA; CDR3nt: TGTGCCAGCAGGCTACAGGAAGTCTCCTACGAGCAGTACTTC; CDR3aa: CASRLQEVSYEQYF
v_gene: TRBV19; j_gene: TRBJ1-5; d_gene: NA; abundance: once; CDR3nt: TGTGCCAGTACCCAAGGTGGCGGCCAGGGCAGCCAGCCCCAGCATTTT; CDR3aa: CASTQGGGQGSQPQHF
v_gene: TRBV2; j_gene: TRBJ2-7; d_gene: NA; abundance: few; CDR3nt: TGTGCCAGCGGAGGGGCCCTATCTTACGAGCAGTACTTC; CDR3aa: CASGGALSYEQYF
v_gene: TRBV7-8; j_gene: TRBJ2-7; d_gene: TRBD2; abundance: few; CDR3nt: TGTGCCAGCAGCTACGGGACTAGCAACCATTACGAGCAGTACTTC; CDR3aa: CASSYGTSNHYEQYF
v_gene: TRBV29-1; j_gene: TRBJ2-7; d_gene: TRBD2; abundance: NA; CDR3nt: TGCAGCGTTGCTAGCGGGAGATTAATAACCTACGAGCAGTACTTC; CDR3aa: CSVASGRLITYEQYF
v_gene: TRBV5-4; j_gene: TRBJ2-3; d_gene: NA; abundance: NA; CDR3nt: TGTGCCAGCAACCCCCGGAAAAACAGGCGAACAGATACGCAGTATTTT; CDR3aa: CASNPRKNRRTDTQYF
v_gene: TRBV4-1; j_gene: TRBJ1-5; d_gene: NA; abundance: NA; CDR3nt: TGCGCCAGCAGCCAAGGGAGGACCCAGCCCCAGCATTTT; CDR3aa: CASSQGRTQPQHF
v_gene: TRBV2; j_gene: TRBJ1-2; d_gene: NA; abundance: NA; CDR3nt: TGTGCCAGCACAGGGCGCTATGGCTACACCTTC; CDR3aa: CASTGRYGYTF
v_gene: TRBV18; j_gene: TRBJ2-1; d_gene: TRBD2; abundance: NA; CDR3nt: TGTGCCAGCTCACCGTCCGGGACTAGCGGGAGTATGGGGAATGAGCAGTTCTTC; CDR3aa: CASSPSGTSGSMGNEQFF
v_gene: TRBV5-1; j_gene: TRBJ1-2; d_gene: NA; abundance: NA; CDR3nt: TGCGCCACCCATCCGACGGGAACGGGAAATGGCTACACCTTC; CDR3aa: CATHPTGTGNGYTF
v_gene: TRBV10-3; j_gene: TRBJ2-3; d_gene: NA; abundance: NA; CDR3nt: TGTGCCATCAGTGAACAGGGTGGTTCAGATACGCAGTATTTT; CDR3aa: CAISEQGGSDTQYF
v_gene: TRBV9; j_gene: TRBJ2-7; d_gene: NA; abundance: NA; CDR3nt: TGTGCCAGCAGCCCCTCGGCACTATCTACTTACGAGCAGTACTTC; CDR3aa: CASSPSALSTYEQYF
v_gene: TRBV3-1/TRBV3-2; j_gene: TRBJ2-1; d_gene: TRBD2; abundance: NA; CDR3nt: TGTGCCAGCAGCCAATTGCCCCCTTCTAGCGGGAGGGCCAATGAGCAGTTCTTC; CDR3aa: CASSQLPPSSGRANEQFF
v_gene: TRBV15; j_gene: TRBJ2-3; d_gene: TRBD2; abundance: NA; CDR3nt: TGTGCCACCAGCCTTAGACTAGCGGGAGCGGCGGATACGCAGTATTTT; CDR3aa: CATSLRLAGAADTQYF
v_gene: TRBV4-2; j_gene: TRBJ1-1; d_gene: NA; abundance: NA; CDR3nt: TGTGCCTCCAGGGCAGTGAACACTGAAGCTTTCTTT; CDR3aa: CASRAVNTEAFF
v_gene: TRBV27; j_gene: TRBJ2-7; d_gene: NA; abundance: NA; CDR3nt: TGTGCCAGCAGTTTCCGGGGGGGACAGGGTGCCTACGAGCAGTACTTC; CDR3aa: CASSFRGGQGAYEQYF
v_gene: TRBV5-1; j_gene: TRBJ2-2; d_gene: NA; abundance: once; CDR3nt: TGCGCCAGCAGCATCAGACAGACGCTCTTAGCCGGGGAGCTGTTTTTT; CDR3aa: CASSIRQTLLAGELFF
v_gene: TRBV28; j_gene: TRBJ1-2; d_gene: NA; abundance: NA; CDR3nt: TGTGCCAGCCGACGGACACTACTCTATGGCTACACCTTC; CDR3aa: CASRRTLLYGYTF
v_gene: TRBV6-1; j_gene: TRBJ1-2; d_gene: NA; abundance: few; CDR3nt: TGTGCCAGCAGTGAAGCAGGGGGCTATGGCTACACCTTC; CDR3aa: CASSEAGGYGYTF
v_gene: TRBV5-4; j_gene: TRBJ2-3; d_gene: NA; abundance: NA; CDR3nt: TGTGCCAGCAGTCCTGCGGGGGACAGGCCAACTAGCACAGATACGCAGTATTTT; CDR3aa: CASSPAGDRPTSTDTQYF
v_gene: TRBV5-4; j_gene: TRBJ1-2; d_gene: TRBD1; abundance: NA; CDR3nt: TGTGCCAGCAGCTTGGGAGTGGTCAGGGGGAGCGATGGCTACACCTTC; CDR3aa: CASSLGVVRGSDGYTF
v_gene: TRBV3-1/TRBV3-2; j_gene: TRBJ2-5; d_gene: TRBD2; abundance: NA; CDR3nt: TGTGCCAGCAGCCCGACTAGCGGGGGGGCTGGAGAGACCCAGTACTTC; CDR3aa: CASSPTSGGAGETQYF
v_gene: TRBV21-1; j_gene: TRBJ2-5; d_gene: NA; abundance: NA; CDR3nt: TGTGCCAGCACCCAGGACAGACAAGAGACCCAGTACTTC; CDR3aa: CASTQDRQETQYF
v_gene: TRBV7-9; j_gene: TRBJ1-4; d_gene: NA; abundance: once; CDR3nt: TGTGCCAGCAGCTCCCCCGGGAGTTCTGCTAATGAAAAACTGTTTTTT; CDR3aa: CASSSPGSSANEKLFF
v_gene: TRBV24-1; j_gene: TRBJ2-3; d_gene: TRBD1; abundance: NA; CDR3nt: TGTGCCACCAGTGATTTGCCCGGGACAGGGTCGGCTTCTAGCACAGATACGCAGTATTTT; CDR3aa: CATSDLPGTGSASSTDTQYF
v_gene: TRBV9; j_gene: TRBJ2-5; d_gene: NA; abundance: NA; CDR3nt: TGTGCCAGCAGCCCCTGGGACTCCCCTAGACAAGAGACCCAGTACTTC; CDR3aa: CASSPWDSPRQETQYF
v_gene: TRBV7-9; j_gene: TRBJ2-7; d_gene: TRBD1; abundance: NA; CDR3nt: TGTGCCAGCAGCCACGACAGGGGCCTTGCCTACGAGCAGTACTTC; CDR3aa: CASSHDRGLAYEQYF
v_gene: TRBV2; j_gene: TRBJ2-7; d_gene: NA; abundance: few; CDR3nt: TGTGCCAGCAGCAGACAGATCTACGAGCAGTACTTC; CDR3aa: CASSRQIYEQYF
v_gene: TRBV12-3/TRBV12-4; j_gene: TRBJ1-1; d_gene: NA; abundance: NA; CDR3nt: TGTGCCAGCAGCCCGACAGCGAACACTGAAGCTTTCTTT; CDR3aa: CASSPTANTEAFF
v_gene: TRBV24-1; j_gene: TRBJ2-2; d_gene: NA; abundance: NA; CDR3nt: TGTGCCACCAGTGTACAGTCGGGTACAGGGATCACCGGGGAGCTGTTTTTT; CDR3aa: CATSVQSGTGITGELFF
v_gene: TRBV28; j_gene: TRBJ2-1; d_gene: NA; abundance: once; CDR3nt: TGTGCCAGCTCCTACAGGGCCCGGGGCTACAATGAGCAGTTCTTC; CDR3aa: CASSYRARGYNEQFF